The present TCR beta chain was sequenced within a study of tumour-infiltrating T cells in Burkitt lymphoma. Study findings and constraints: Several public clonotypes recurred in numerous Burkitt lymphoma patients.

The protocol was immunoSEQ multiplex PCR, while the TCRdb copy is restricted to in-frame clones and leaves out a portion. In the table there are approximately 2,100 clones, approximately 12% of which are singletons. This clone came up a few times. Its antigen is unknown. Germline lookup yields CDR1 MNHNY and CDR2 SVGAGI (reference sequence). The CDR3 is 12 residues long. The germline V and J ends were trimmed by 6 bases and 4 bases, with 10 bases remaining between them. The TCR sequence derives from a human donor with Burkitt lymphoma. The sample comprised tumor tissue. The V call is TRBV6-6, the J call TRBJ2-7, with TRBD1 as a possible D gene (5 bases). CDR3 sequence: CASRNPGYEQYF. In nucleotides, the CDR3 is TGTGCCAGCAGAAACCCAGGGTACGAGCAGTACTTC.